This T cell receptor beta chain was captured by sequencing in a study of post-analysis software for immune sequencing data. Background on the study: Disease courses included relapsing-remitting, secondary progressive and progressive-relapsing multiple sclerosis.

Built from TCR beta cDNA, the libraries had unique molecular identifiers in them. Approximately 0.5 million cDNA molecules were recovered from an input of about 1 to 10 million T cells. Each CDR3 protein is one row after TCRdb ran MiXCR on the PCR reads. The sample contains roughly 800,000 distinct CDR3 sequences, roughly 58% of which appear only once. Concerning this clonotype: What it binds is not known.

Germline CDR1 is DFQATT and CDR2 is SNEGSKA (reference sequence). The V and J ends lost 6 bases and 0 bases respectively, with 12 bases between them. The CDR3 runs 14 residues. Study outcomes and limitations: Compared with controls, patients had more of roughly five TRBV segments, including TRBV5-6, TRBV5-1 and TRBV20-1. A significant reduction in normalized Chao1 diversity was observed in multiple sclerosis patients versus controls.

The sample was blood. The chain has TRBV20-1 and TRBJ1-5; D unclear. This clonotype was obtained from a girl between 5 and 17 years old with multiple sclerosis. CDR3 bases: TGCAGTGCCCCGCGGGAGTATAGCAATCAGCCCCAGCATTTT. Protein product: CSAPREYSNQPQHF.